This TCR beta chain was sequenced for a study of blood T cells in healthy people across ages. Notes on the study in general: Nothing was known about donor CMV status, and this possibly confounded expanded clonotype changes. Naive CD4+ cell counts and diversity both ran higher in long-lived than in aged donors.

There were healthy Caucasian individuals from Russia, aged roughly 6 to 100, serving as donors. Per germline, CDR1 SGHRS and CDR2 YFSETQ. This CDR3 is 15 amino acids long. V lost 5 bases to trimming and J lost 0 bases, with 15 bases between them. With regard to this clonotype: As yet, its antigen is unknown.

Next came a second PCR, run for roughly 6 to 11 cycles, which used a sample-barcoded 5' primer along with a J-beta primer mix. Template switching added a 12-random-nucleotide identifier to every cDNA molecule. MiXCR, run by TCRdb on the 5' RACE reads, gives a single entry per CDR3 protein. The table has fewer than 1,000,000 distinct CDR3 sequences, under 45% seen once; the top ten hold around 18%. The sequencing sample was made of blood. The rearrangement uses TRBV5-1 and TRBJ2-7; possibly TRBD1 for D (6 bases). The sequence derives from a man between 60 and 75 years old in good health. The CDR3 spells CASRPGTSSSYEQYF. In DNA, the CDR3 is TGCGCCAGCAGACCCGGGACATCGAGCTCCTACGAGCAGTACTTC.